Below, 15 T cell receptor beta chains from the same sample are listed, as sequenced in a study of regulatory T cells in long-lasting Graves disease. The time point: newly diagnosed GD, antithyroid drugs for less than 3 months. PBMCs provided the RNA from which the TCR library was made. The authors built TCR beta libraries using iRepertoire HTBI primers and Arm-PCR of CDR3 regions. TCRdb called the multiplex PCR reads again in MiXCR, with one record for every CDR3 protein. This table holds about 620,000 distinct CDR3 sequences, 15% to 20% found once. These data also formed part of another study, on T cells in Graves' hyperthyroidism and ophthalmopathy.

The sequencing here drew on peripheral blood mononuclear cells (PBMCs), taken at new diagnosis, from a patient treated with antithyroid drugs. The receptors were gathered from a woman aged 25 to 39 with Graves disease.

Note on this clonotype: Since a much larger clone is just one base distant, this may be a read error. The conserved final phenylalanine or tryptophan is absent from the CDR3, which likely points to a read error. The chain couples TRBV7-2 to TRBJ2-1, with 12 bases identical to TRBD2. The ends lost 4 bases at V and 8 bases at J; junction bases unmatched: 9. The length of the CDR3 is 16 residues. Germline V lookup: CDR1 SGHTA, CDR2 FQGNSA. CDR3 nucleotides: TGTGCCAGCAGCTGGGAGACTAGCGGGAGTCTCTATGAGCAGTTCCTC. This sequence encodes CASSWETSGSLYEQFL.

Note on this clonotype: This may be a read error: a much more frequent sequence differs by one nucleotide. The rearrangement links TRBV24-1 to TRBJ2-7; D not resolved. The V gene's germline CDR1 is KGHDR and CDR2 SFDVKD. The CDR3 has 11 amino acids. The V and J ends lost 6 bases and 7 bases respectively, with 9 bases between them. CDR3 bases: TGTGCCACCAGTCGAGAGTATGAGCAGTACTTC. Residues: CATSREYEQYF.

This CDR3 is CASKPLTSGGLAKNIQYF. Here the CDR3 DNA reads TGCGCCAGCAAACCTTTGACTAGCGGGGGCCTAGCCAAAAACATTCAGTACTTC. The chain uses TRBV5-1 and TRBJ2-4, with 12 nucleotides matching TRBD2. The CDR3 runs 18 residues. CDR1 and CDR2 (germline): SGHRS, YFSETQ. V was pared by 6 bases and J by 0 bases, with 10 bases of the junction left unmatched.

This clonotype occurred many times. The chain employs TRBV6-1 and TRBJ1-6, with a possible D match to TRBD1 (6 bases). Germline lookup yields CDR1 MNHNS and CDR2 SASEGT. The CDR3 totals 14 residues. V dropped 0 bases and J dropped 14 bases, with 14 bases sitting between them. This CDR3 reads CASSEAPRGASLHF. The CDR3 DNA reads TGTGCCAGCAGTGAAGCCCCCAGGGGTGCATCCCTCCACTTT.

Notes on this clonotype: This clone may be a read error of a much larger clone one base away. The V call is TRBV5-1, the J call TRBJ1-1; D is ambiguous. CDR3 length: 13 residues. Germline CDR1 reads SGHRS; CDR2 reads YFSETQ. The V end lost 5 bases, the J end lost 6 bases, and 14 bases lay between the germline ends. CDR3 DNA sequence: TGCGCCAGCAGTCGGCGGACGGGTTCTGAAGCTTTCTTT. This gives the protein CASSRRTGSEAFF.

This clonotype was observed many times. The chain uses TRBV20-1 and TRBJ1-5, with D unresolved. Germline V gives CDR1 DFQATT, CDR2 SNEGSKA (reference sequence). Trimming took 2 bases from V and 0 from J, leaving 23 bases between them. The CDR3 sequence is 19 residues long. The CDR3: CSARNIQDMGGDSNQPQHF. The CDR3 DNA reads TGCAGTGCTAGAAATATTCAAGACATGGGCGGTGATAGCAATCAGCCCCAGCATTTT.

The gene calls are TRBV18 and TRBJ2-1; D not certain. Germline V gene lookup returns CDR1 KGHSH and CDR2 LQKENI. The ends were cut back, 3 bases at V and 0 bases at J, with 12 bases in the middle. This CDR3 region has 16 residues. In DNA, the CDR3 is TGTGCCAGCTCACCGGACGGTTATGTCTCCTACAATGAGCAGTTCTTC. Encoded protein: CASSPDGYVSYNEQFF.

This clonotype was seen a single time. Because the CDR3 is missing its conserved closing phenylalanine or tryptophan, this is likely a read error. V is TRBV19 and J is TRBJ1-2, with a tentative D call TRBD1 (5 bases). CDR1 and CDR2 from the germline V gene are LNHDA and SQIVND (reference sequence). The V and J ends lost 4 bases and 3 bases respectively, with 12 bases between them. The CDR3 totals 14 residues. CDR3 coding DNA: TGTGCCAGTAGTACCCCGTGGGACTACTATGGCTACACCTCC. This codes for CASSTPWDYYGYTS.

This clonotype was observed many times. The chain is built from TRBV2 and TRBJ1-5; 9 bases map to TRBD1. Per germline, CDR1 SNHLY and CDR2 FYNNEI. This CDR3 spans 16 amino acids. After removal of 6 bases from V and 11 bases from J, the junction contained 17 bases not matched to a gene. The CDR3: CASSPSTGGDAAAQHF. The CDR3 DNA is TGTGCCAGCAGCCCGTCCACAGGGGGCGACGCGGCAGCCCAGCATTTT.

The chain is built from TRBV29-1 and TRBJ1-1; 7 positions match TRBD1. CDR1 and CDR2 from the germline V gene are SQVTM and ANQGSEA. The ends lost 7 bases at V and 0 bases at J; junction bases unmatched: 5. The CDR3 extends over 13 amino acids. The DNA of the CDR3 is TGCAGCGGACAGGGAGGTATGAACACTGAAGCTTTCTTT. Its protein product is CSGQGGMNTEAFF.

The chain recombines TRBV19 with TRBJ1-1; 8 nucleotides agree with TRBD1. From germline, CDR1 is LNHDA and CDR2 SQIVND (reference sequence). This CDR3 spans 15 amino acids. Trimming took 5 bases from V and 5 from J; bases not matched to a gene: 10. CDR3 sequence: CASSHRTGKGTEAFF. The CDR3 region has the DNA TGTGCCAGTAGTCACCGGACAGGGAAAGGGACTGAAGCTTTCTTT.

Ten or more counts support this clonotype. V and J are TRBV5-8 and TRBJ1-5; D not resolved. V lost 4 bases and J 4 bases, leaving 6 bases between the germline ends. This CDR3 has 12 residues. The germline gives CDR1 SGHTS, CDR2 YDEGEE. The CDR3, as DNA: TGTGCCAGCAGCGCACTAAATCAGCCCCAGCATTTT. This sequence encodes CASSALNQPQHF. The full variable domain, with the rest looked up from reference TRBV5-8 and TRBJ1-5, is EAGVTQSPTHLIKTRGQQATLRCSPISGHTSVYWYQQALGLGLQFLLWYDEGEERNRGNFPPRFSGRQFPNYSSELNVNALELEDSALYLCASSALNQPQHFGDGTRLSIL.

In its sample, this clonotype was seen a few times. Mismatch with germline at one junction end may stem from a read error. The gene calls are TRBV4-1 and TRBJ2-7; D might be TRBD2 (6 bases). This CDR3 spans 14 amino acids. Germline lookup yields CDR1 MGHRA and CDR2 YSYEKL. The CDR3 nucleotides read TGCGCCAGCAGCGAAGACTGGGGGGCCTACGAGCAGTACTTC. Translating it yields CASSEDWGAYEQYF.

V gene TRBV2 combines with J gene TRBJ1-5; D is perhaps TRBD1 (6 bases). In germline, CDR1 is SNHLY, CDR2 FYNNEI. The CDR3 extends over 15 amino acids. V was cut by 6 bases and J by 3 bases, with 15 bases left in between. The CDR3 nucleotides are TGTGCCAGCAGCCTTCGGGGGGGCCCCAATCAGCCCCAGCATTTT. It encodes CASSLRGGPNQPQHF. Variable domain in full (rest from reference TRBV2 and TRBJ1-5): EPEVTQTPSHQVTQMGQEVILRCVPISNHLYFYWYRQILGQKVEFLVSFYNNEISEKSEIFDDQFSVERPDGSNFTLKIRSTKLEDSAMYFCASSLRGGPNQPQHFGDGTRLSIL.

This clonotype showed up many times. The CDR3 here is CASGLDTSGYTDTQYF. DNA for the CDR3: TGTGCTAGTGGTTTGGATACTAGCGGGTACACAGATACGCAGTATTTT. This chain connects TRBV12-5 to TRBJ2-3; TRBD2 aligns across 9 bases. J was trimmed by 2 bases and V by 1 base; bases with no gene match: 4. Germline CDR1 LGHNT, CDR2 FRNRAP. The CDR3 runs to 16 residues.